This T cell receptor (beta chain) was observed in a study of T cell repertoires in cytomegalovirus infection. This clonotype has just a few counts. Its specificity is unknown. Germline V lookup: CDR1 MNHEY, CDR2 SVGAGI. Trimming removed 0 bases from V and 2 bases from J, with 8 bases in between. The CDR3 loop spans 14 amino acids. TCRdb recomputed calls from the reads with MiXCR, one row per CDR3 protein. Here the sample spans under 50,000 distinct CDR3 sequences, 20% to 25% being singletons. This sequence was found in a human donor in good health (CMV status not recorded). Some clones in this sample may be carry-over from other donors' samples. Sequencing used PBMCs, sequenced either directly or after in vitro stimulation (not recorded which). V gene TRBV6-5 combines with J gene TRBJ2-7; weak D call: TRBD2 (5 bases). CDR3 region: CASSYSGSTYEQYF. The CDR3 coding sequence is TGTGCCAGCAGTTACTCGGGGAGTACCTACGAGCAGTACTTC.